This T cell receptor (beta chain) is from a study of shared clonotypes between healthy human individuals. Whole-study findings and limits: Generation probabilities were higher for clonotypes shared across all four sorted-subset donors than for unshared ones.

This table comes from immunoSEQ multiplex PCR, and its TCRdb copy is limited to in-frame clones, with some not included. The sample has 2 million to 2.5 million clones, 85% to 95% seen once; the top ten hold more than 0.35%. This clone showed up just once. Its antigen is not known. Sequencing input: naive CD4+ T cells from PBMCs. As to subset: CD45RA+ positively selected. This TCR came from a man between 18 and 29 years old in good health. Some clones in this sample may be carry-over from other donors' samples.

In nucleotides, the CDR3 is TGTGCCAGCAGCTCCCGGACAGGGGGCCATGAGCAGTTCTTC. This sequence encodes CASSSRTGGHEQFF. This sequence joins TRBV7-2 and TRBJ2-1, with 11 positions matching TRBD1. The CDR3 is made up of 14 amino acids. Germline V lookup: CDR1 SGHTA, CDR2 FQGNSA. V shed 4 bases, J shed 8 bases, and the junction held 4 bases outside the gene matches.